The text below deals with one T cell receptor (beta chain). Original data processing: Using reference gene primer amplification, nucleated cell counts were estimated. Repertoires were generated with immunoSEQ multiplex PCR, while TCRdb's copy carries only in-frame clones and drops some. V and J calls and clone size are copied from that table; D and trimming were computed from the DNA. Found here are a few hundred thousand clones, roughly 87% of them singletons; the top ten hold around 9%. The V end was cut by 4 bases, the J end by 2 bases, with 21 bases between. CDR1 is SGHDN, CDR2 FVKESK, per germline. The CDR3 loop spans 19 amino acids. This sample stems from a study of blood T cell repertoires in COVID-19. In assigning cohorts, the study relied on participant-reported clinical history. Resolution of symptoms, clearance, or two negative PCRs was present in recovered Cohort 3 donors.

Sequencing was performed on PBMCs or T cells enriched from blood (not recorded which). This receptor was obtained from a woman aged 18-29 years who had recovered from COVID-19. The rearrangement uses TRBV14 and TRBJ2-6; a possible D gene is TRBD1 (5 bases). CDR3 protein: CASSRSGLKVRAGANVLTF. CDR3 nucleotides: TGTGCCAGCAGCCGTTCAGGGCTAAAGGTCAGGGCTGGGGCCAACGTCCTGACTTTC. Combining the CDR3 with reference TRBV14 and TRBJ2-6 gives the whole variable domain EAGVTQFPSHSVIEKGQTVTLRCDPISGHDNLYWYRRVMGKEIKFLLHFVKESKQDESGMPNNRFLAERTGGTYSTLKVQPAELEDSGVYFCASSRSGLKVRAGANVLTFGAGSRLTVL.